This TCR beta chain is from a study of shared clonotypes between healthy human individuals. Regarding the study as a whole: Few donors limited the genetic and exposure-history diversity represented. Sampling involved blood alone; tissue repertoires likely differ.

Profiled with immunoSEQ multiplex PCR; TCRdb holds only in-frame clones, not every one. The sample shows 2.3 million or so clones, approximately 93% of them seen only once. Worth noting for this clone: The target antigen is unknown.

The donors, healthy adults who were HIV-negative, had experienced no recent acute infections or vaccinations. The material sequenced was naive CD4+ T cells from PBMCs. Stated subset: CD45RA+ positively selected. The TCR was taken from a man younger than 30 in good health. Some clones in this sample may be carry-over from other donors' samples.

The CDR3 coding sequence is TGCGCCAGCAGCCCCCAGAACCCAGCCTACGAGCAGTACTTC. It translates to CASSPQNPAYEQYF. This chain links TRBV5-1 with TRBJ2-7; D unresolved. This CDR3 contains 14 residues. V was cut by 4 bases and J by 2 bases, with 13 bases left in between. Looked up from germline, CDR1 is SGHRS and CDR2 is YFSETQ.